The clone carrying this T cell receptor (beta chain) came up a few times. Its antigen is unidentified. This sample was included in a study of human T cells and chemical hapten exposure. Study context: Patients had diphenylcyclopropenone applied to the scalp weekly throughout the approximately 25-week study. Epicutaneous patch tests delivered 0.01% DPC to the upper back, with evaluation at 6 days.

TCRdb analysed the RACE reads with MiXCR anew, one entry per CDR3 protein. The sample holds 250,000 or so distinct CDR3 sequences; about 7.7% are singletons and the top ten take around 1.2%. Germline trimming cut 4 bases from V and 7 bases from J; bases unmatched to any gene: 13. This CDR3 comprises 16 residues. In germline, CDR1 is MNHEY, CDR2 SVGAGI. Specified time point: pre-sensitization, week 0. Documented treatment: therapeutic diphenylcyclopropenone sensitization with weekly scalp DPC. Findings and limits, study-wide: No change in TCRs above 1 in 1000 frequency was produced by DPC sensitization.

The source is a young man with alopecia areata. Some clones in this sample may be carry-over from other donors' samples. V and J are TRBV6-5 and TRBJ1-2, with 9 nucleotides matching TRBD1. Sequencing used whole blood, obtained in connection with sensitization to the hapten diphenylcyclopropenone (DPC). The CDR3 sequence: CASSLHRDRDLGGYTF. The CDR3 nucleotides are TGTGCCAGCAGTTTGCACCGGGACAGGGATCTAGGTGGCTACACCTTC.